The 30 T cell receptor beta chains listed next were all sequenced from one sample in a study of tumor-infiltrating lymphocytes in primary liver carcinoma (TCRdb year 2017). Sequenced on an Illumina HiSeq 2500. TCRbeta-specific cDNA was reverse-transcribed from 500 ng total RNA using a constant-region primer and ProtoScript II reverse transcriptase. TCRbeta libraries were built with three nested multiplex PCR rounds, a slightly modified ARM-PCR procedure. Each of the first two PCR rounds ran for approximately 10 cycles and used multiplex TRBV1-TRBV30 forward primers together with a Cbeta reverse primer. TCRdb trimmed the raw reads at Q25, called clones with MiXCR and kept productive beta chains. Identical CDR3 protein sequences are pooled into one entry, listed with their most common genes and DNA. The sample contains approximately 300,000 distinct CDR3 sequences, approximately 65% of them found a single time. The ten largest clones add up to roughly 9% of the sample.

Blood RNA was extracted from unsorted whole blood using TRIzol reagent, and germline DNA was obtained with the DNeasy Blood & Tissue kit. The source material was peripheral blood. The receptors here all came from a middle-aged man with primary liver carcinoma and hepatitis B virus infection.

The gene calls are TRBV5-6 and TRBJ2-7; TRBD2 agrees at 14 bases. Germline CDR1 is SGHDT and CDR2 is YYEEEE. The length of the CDR3 is 16 residues. V was pared by 0 bases and J by 3 bases, with 2 bases of the junction left unmatched. The CDR3 DNA is TGTGCCAGCAGCTTGGCCGGGACTAGCGGGAGCTACGAGCAGTACTTC. This translates into CASSLAGTSGSYEQYF.

This clonotype was counted once. The junction departs from germline at one end; a sequencing error may be responsible. The chain joins TRBV11-1 to TRBJ2-2; D might be TRBD1 (6 bases). The CDR3 length is 13 residues. Germline assignment: CDR1 SGHAT and CDR2 FQDESV (reference sequence). CDR3 sequence: CASSLWDTGEQFF. CDR3 bases: TGTGCCAGCAGCTTATGGGACACCGGTGAGCAGTTTTTT.

With regard to this clonotype: Lacking the conserved final phenylalanine or tryptophan, this CDR3 likely reflects a read error. The chain carries TRBV12-3 or TRBV12-4 and TRBJ2-2, with D maybe TRBD1 (6 bases). CDR3 length equals 14 residues. V gave up 6 bases and J gave up 1 base, with 9 bases separating them. CDR3 sequence (DNA): TGTGCCAGCAGCAGGGGAATGAACACCGGGGAGCTGTTTCTT. Translated, it gives CASSRGMNTGELFL.

The CDR3: CASSRFGGMNTEAFF. The CDR3, as DNA: TGTGCCAGCAGCCGCTTTGGAGGGATGAACACTGAAGCTTTCTTT. The V call is TRBV11-2, the J call TRBJ1-1; no reliable D call. The CDR3 loop spans 15 amino acids. CDR1 SGHAT and CDR2 FQNNGV come from the germline V gene. V dropped 5 bases and J dropped 0 bases, with 13 bases sitting between them.

With regard to this clonotype: The junction differs from germline at one of its ends, possibly a read error. This chain connects TRBV5-1 to TRBJ2-3, with TRBD2 matching 12 bases. CDR1 and CDR2 from the germline V gene are SGHRS and YFSETQ. This CDR3 contains 14 residues. This chain's CDR3 is CTSSLAGGADTQYF. The DNA for the CDR3 is TGCACCAGCTCTCTAGCGGGAGGGGCAGATACGCAGTATTTT.

Remarks on this clonotype: A read error may account for a junction end that differs from germline. This rearrangement joins TRBV6-6 to TRBJ2-2, with 7 bases identical to TRBD2. The CDR3 runs to 17 residues. Germline CDR1 reads MNHNY; CDR2 reads SVGAGI (reference sequence). This CDR3 reads CGSSYSGGRANTGELFF. CDR3 nucleotides: TGTGGCAGCAGTTATTCGGGAGGACGCGCGAACACCGGGGAGCTGTTTTTT.

Turning to this clonotype: A much larger clonotype is one base distant, so this may be a read error. The chain links TRBV12-3 or TRBV12-4 to TRBJ1-5; TRBD1 matches 7 bases. CDR3 length: 15 amino acids. CDR3 nucleotide sequence: TGTGCCAGCAGTACCCGGGACAGTGCTAATCAGTCCCAGCATTTT. It encodes CASSTRDSANQSQHF.

As for this clonotype: A much larger clone differs from this one at a single base, so this may be a read error. V and J are TRBV14 and TRBJ2-1, with 8 bases identical to TRBD2. The CDR3 extends over 15 amino acids. Looked up from germline, CDR1 is SGHDN and CDR2 is FVKESK. CDR3: CASSRAGTRYNEQSF. For the CDR3, the DNA is TGTGCCAGCAGCCGAGCCGGGACTAGGTACAATGAGCAGTCCTTC.

The gene calls are TRBV5-1 and TRBJ2-1; 11 nucleotides align to TRBD1. CDR3 length: 17 residues. The germline gives CDR1 SGHRS, CDR2 YFSETQ. With 4 bases clipped from V and 5 bases from J, the junction kept 11 bases outside the gene matches. The CDR3 spells CASSQLAGQGADNEQFF. CDR3 DNA sequence: TGCGCCAGCAGCCAACTAGCTGGACAGGGGGCCGACAATGAGCAGTTCTTC.

Details on this clonotype: One end of the junction does not line up with germline, which may come from a read error. This CDR3 is CASNTRMITEALF. In DNA form, the CDR3 reads TGTGCCAGCAATACCAGGATGATCACTGAAGCTCTCTTT. The V and J genes are TRBV6-5 and TRBJ1-1; D is ambiguous. Per the germline V gene, CDR1 is MNHEY and CDR2 is SVGAGI. CDR3 length: 13 amino acids.

Points on this clonotype: Here the CDR3 omits its conserved ending phenylalanine or tryptophan, so a read error is the likely source. The rearrangement uses TRBV5-5 and TRBJ2-1; TRBD2 might be the D (5 bases). CDR3 length equals 15 residues. The V end was cut by 2 bases, the J end by 0 bases, with 9 bases between. Looked up from germline, CDR1 is SGHKS and CDR2 is YYEKEE (reference sequence). The CDR3 protein is CASSFSDLSYNEQFL. CDR3 sequence (DNA): TGTGCCAGCAGCTTTAGCGACCTCTCCTACAATGAGCAGTTCCTC.

Concerning this clonotype: The junction differs from germline at one of its ends, possibly a read error. This sequence joins TRBV11-3 and TRBJ1-5; D not certain. In germline, CDR1 is SGHNT, CDR2 YENEEA. The CDR3 runs 13 residues. The CDR3 nucleotides are TGTGCCAGCAGGTTAGATCGGGCTCAGCCCCAGCATTTT. The encoded protein is CASRLDRAQPQHF.

This sequence joins TRBV7-9 and TRBJ2-3, with D possibly TRBD1 on 6 matching bases. There are 16 residues in the CDR3. Trimming stripped 5 bases from V and 0 bases from J, with 15 bases between. From germline, CDR1 is SEHNR and CDR2 FQNEAQ (reference sequence). In DNA form, the CDR3 reads TGTGCCAGCAGCAGTAACAAGGGGGAAAGCACAGATACGCAGTATTTT. This gives the protein CASSSNKGESTDTQYF.

The table lists this clonotype with a count of one. An end of the junction does not agree with germline; a read error may underlie this. The chain has TRBV11-1 and TRBJ2-3, with TRBD2 matching 7 bases. Germline CDR1 is SGHAT and CDR2 is FQDESV (reference sequence). The CDR3 contains 16 residues. The CDR3 region is CASSFGLVAGTDTQYF. For the CDR3, the DNA is TGTGCCAGTAGCTTCGGACTAGTGGCGGGCACAGATACGCAGTATTTT.

Comments on this clonotype: One end of the junction fails to match germline, which may point to a read error. This chain uses TRBV24-1 with TRBJ2-1; D is unclear. Per germline, CDR1 KGHDR and CDR2 SFDVKD. CDR3 length equals 11 residues. CDR3 nucleotides: TGTGCCACCATGGGGAACAATGGGCAGTTCTTC. As protein: CATMGNNGQFF.

In this sample, this clonotype turned up many times. The chain carries TRBV6-2 or TRBV6-3 and TRBJ2-7; 10 positions agree with TRBD2. Germline-derived CDR1 and CDR2 are MNHEY and SVGEGT. V lost 5 bases, J lost 4 bases, and 2 bases stayed unmatched. CDR3 length equals 13 residues. In DNA, the CDR3 is TGTGCCAGCAGTCCTAGCGGGAGTTACGAGCAGTACTTC. Its translation is CASSPSGSYEQYF.

This clonotype was seen more than once but under ten times. The chain is built from TRBV30 and TRBJ1-2; 7 nucleotides line up with TRBD1. CDR1 GTSNPN and CDR2 SVGIG come from the germline V gene (reference sequence). The CDR3 totals 13 residues. Losses at the gene ends were 2 bases for V and 6 bases for J; bases not matched to a gene: 6. Here the CDR3 DNA reads TGTGCCTGGAGTCTCACGGGGACAGATGGCTACACCTTC. It codes for CAWSLTGTDGYTF.

With respect to this clonotype: Germline and junction disagree at one end, which may indicate a read error. The rearrangement links TRBV6-1 to TRBJ2-5, with D unclear. There are 14 residues in the CDR3. CDR1 is MNHNS, CDR2 SASEGT, per germline. CDR3 sequence reads: CASIGLPHQDTQYF. The CDR3 DNA reads as TGTGCCAGCATCGGGCTGCCACACCAAGATACCCAGTACTTC.

In the case of this clonotype: Possible read error: a much larger clone is one base away. This chain connects TRBV29-1 to TRBJ2-1, with 10 nucleotides matching TRBD2. The CDR3 has 14 amino acids. The V gene end was trimmed by 6 bases and the J gene end by 5 bases; junction bases not matched to a gene: 7. CDR1 SQVTM and CDR2 ANQGSEA come from the germline V gene. This chain's CDR3 is CSVPSSGSNNEQFF. In DNA form, the CDR3 reads TGCAGCGTCCCCTCTAGCGGGAGTAACAATGAGCAGTTCTTC.

Note on this clonotype: Since a much larger clone is just one base distant, this may be a read error. The chain recombines TRBV6-1 with TRBJ2-5; TRBD1 aligns across 12 bases. Trimming at V came to 4 bases and at J to 5 bases, leaving 8 bases not matched to a gene. Per the germline V gene, CDR1 is MNHNS and CDR2 is SASEGT. This CDR3 contains 16 residues. The CDR3 loop reads CASSGRRDRGHETQYF. The CDR3 DNA follows: TGTGCCAGCAGTGGACGCCGGGACAGGGGGCACGAGACCCAGTACTTC.

Comment on this clonotype: One end of the junction does not line up with germline, which may come from a read error. This chain uses TRBV14 with TRBJ2-1; TRBD1 might be the D (6 bases). The CDR3 is 16 amino acids. The germline CDR1 and CDR2 sequences are SGHDN and FVKESK. The CDR3 spells CTSSQARGAAYNEQFF. As DNA, the CDR3 is TGTACCAGCAGCCAAGCCAGGGGCGCGGCCTACAATGAGCAGTTCTTC.

This chain uses TRBV30 with TRBJ2-1; D is undetermined. V lost 0 bases and J lost 7, with 7 bases in between. CDR3 length equals 12 residues. The germline CDR1 and CDR2 sequences are GTSNPN and SVGIG (reference sequence). CDR3 sequence reads: CAWSVQVNEQFF. Here the CDR3 DNA reads TGTGCCTGGAGTGTGCAGGTGAATGAGCAGTTCTTC.

The V and J genes are TRBV11-2 and TRBJ2-7; possible D gene TRBD2, 6 bases. Germline V gene lookup returns CDR1 SGHAT and CDR2 FQNNGV. CDR3 length: 15 residues. Trimming took 7 bases from V and 5 from J, leaving 21 bases between them. CDR3 sequence (DNA): TGTGCCAGCACCCGAGGGGACTGGGCGGTCAACGAGCAGTACTTC. It translates to CASTRGDWAVNEQYF.

On this clonotype: This could be a read error, since a much larger clone is one nucleotide away. This chain connects TRBV5-1 to TRBJ2-5; D may be TRBD2 (5 bases). Per the germline V gene, CDR1 is SGHRS and CDR2 is YFSETQ. The CDR3 extends over 16 amino acids. The chain's CDR3 is CASSIDKSGSQEAQYF. The CDR3 nucleotides are TGCGCCAGCAGCATCGACAAGAGCGGAAGCCAAGAGGCCCAGTACTTC.

On this clonotype: At one of its ends the junction is not consistent with the germline gene, which may arise from a read error. The chain combines TRBV30 with TRBJ2-5, with 8 nucleotides matching TRBD2. Germline values: CDR1 GTSNPN, CDR2 SVGIG (reference sequence). CDR3 length: 15 amino acids. CDR3 region: CTWSASGLAGETQYF. The DNA of the CDR3 is TGTACCTGGAGTGCATCCGGGCTAGCGGGCGAGACCCAGTACTTC.

Comments on this clonotype: A much larger clone sits a single nucleotide away, making a read error possible. This chain links TRBV12-5 with TRBJ1-1, with unresolved D. Germline CDR1 reads LGHNT; CDR2 reads FRNRAP. CDR3 length: 12 residues. CDR3: CASGIENIEAFF. For the CDR3, the DNA is TGTGCTAGTGGTATTGAGAACATTGAAGCTTTCTTT.

This clonotype was detected once. This clone may be a read error of a much larger clone one base away. The rearrangement joins TRBV6-1 to TRBJ1-5; D is unresolved. CDR1 and CDR2 (germline): MNHNS, SASEGT. The CDR3 runs 11 residues. V gave up 6 bases and J gave up 6 bases, with 6 bases separating them. CDR3 loop: CASSSGQPQHF. CDR3 DNA sequence: TGTGCCAGCAGCTCAGGTCAGCCCCAGCATTTT.

The V call is TRBV6-2 or TRBV6-3, the J call TRBJ1-5, with a weak D call TRBD1 (5 bases). Germline V CDR1 and CDR2: MNHEY, SVGEGT. Trimming shortened V by 7 bases and J by 10 bases, and 20 bases separated the two germline ends. The CDR3 spans 14 residues. Here the CDR3 reads CASNPEYRQTPQHF. The CDR3 DNA reads TGTGCCAGCAACCCTGAGTACCGACAGACCCCCCAGCATTTT.

This clonotype has a handful of counts. Here the CDR3 DNA reads TGTGCCAGCAGTGAATCCCGGGACCTCTATGGCTACACCTTC. Amino acids: CASSESRDLYGYTF. The chain couples TRBV6-1 to TRBJ1-2; D may be TRBD1 (5 bases). CDR3 length: 14 residues. V was pared by 2 bases and J by 4 bases, with 11 bases between. CDR1 is MNHNS, CDR2 SASEGT, per germline.

In DNA form, the CDR3 reads TGTGCCAGCAACGCGGAACGTTCCACCGGGGAGCTGTTTTTT. It is translated as CASNAERSTGELFF. The chain links TRBV4-2 to TRBJ2-2, with D uncertain. Germline values: CDR1 LGHNA, CDR2 YNFKEQ. Deletions cut 7 bases from V and 4 bases from J, with 13 bases between. The CDR3 extends over 14 amino acids.